This TCR beta chain emerged from a study of shared clonotypes between healthy human individuals. Findings and limits, study-wide: Naive subsets typically showed greater estimated richness than memory subsets. Investigators expected sequencing depth to affect clonotype sharing among donors. Non-shared clonotypes had lower generation probabilities than clonotypes shared by all four sorted-subset donors.

Each replicate PCR on the sorted subsets used 200 to 250 ng DNA (roughly 27,000 T cell genomes). Method: immunoSEQ multiplex PCR; TCRdb's copy keeps in-frame clones and lacks some. This sample has around 2,000,000 clones; roughly 95% occur once, and the top ten carry 1.2%. In regard to this clone: Antigen unknown.

The germline V gene has CDR1 MNHEY and CDR2 SVGAGI. Trimming cost V 5 bases and J 14 bases, with 16 bases left between them. CDR3 length: 12 residues. CD45RO-negative, CCR7-selected cells formed the naive CD8 fraction, which excluded terminally differentiated effector memory CD45RA+ cells. Sequenced: naive CD8+ T cells sorted from blood. The rearrangement links TRBV6-5 to TRBJ1-5, with D possibly matching TRBD1 (6 bases). This sequence originates from a man aged 18 to 29 in good health. The CDR3 coding sequence is TGTGCCAGCAGTGGATGGGACACTAGGGAGCATTTT. It yields the protein CASSGWDTREHF.